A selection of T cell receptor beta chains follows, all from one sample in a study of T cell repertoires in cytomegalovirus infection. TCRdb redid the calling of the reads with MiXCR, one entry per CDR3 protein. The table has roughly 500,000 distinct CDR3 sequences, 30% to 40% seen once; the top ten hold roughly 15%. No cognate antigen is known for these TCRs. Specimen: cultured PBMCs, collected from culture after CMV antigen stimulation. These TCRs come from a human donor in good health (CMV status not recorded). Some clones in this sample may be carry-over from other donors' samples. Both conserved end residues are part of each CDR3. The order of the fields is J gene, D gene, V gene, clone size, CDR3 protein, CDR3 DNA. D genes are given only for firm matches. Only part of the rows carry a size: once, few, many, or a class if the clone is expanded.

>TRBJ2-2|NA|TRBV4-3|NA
CASSQAGTLNTGELFF
TGCGCCAGCAGCCAAGCCGGGACTCTGAACACCGGGGAGCTGTTTTTT
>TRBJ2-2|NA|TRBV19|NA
CASKRAGKDTGELFF
TGTGCCAGTAAGCGGGCAGGGAAAGACACCGGGGAGCTGTTTTTT
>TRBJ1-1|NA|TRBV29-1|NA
CSAAPGENTEAFF
TGCAGCGCCGCCCCGGGGGAGAACACTGAAGCTTTCTTT
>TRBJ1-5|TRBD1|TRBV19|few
CASSAMTGSNQPQHF
TGTGCCAGTAGTGCTATGACAGGGAGCAATCAGCCCCAGCATTTT
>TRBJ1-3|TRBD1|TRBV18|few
CASSQIDRGDTIYF
TGTGCCAGCTCACAAATCGACAGGGGAGACACCATATATTTT
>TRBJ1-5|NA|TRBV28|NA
CASSSSGGEGQPQHF
NA
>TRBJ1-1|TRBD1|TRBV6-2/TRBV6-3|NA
CASSFPGGGPMNTEAFF
TGTGCCAGCAGTTTTCCAGGAGGGGGCCCTATGAACACTGAAGCTTTCTTT
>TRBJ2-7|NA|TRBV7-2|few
CASSSESVSYEQYF
TGTGCCAGCAGCTCTGAATCGGTCTCCTACGAGCAGTACTTC
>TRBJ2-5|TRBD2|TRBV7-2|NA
CASSSTPSGGETQYF
TGTGCCAGCAGCTCAACCCCTAGCGGGGGCGAGACCCAGTACTTC
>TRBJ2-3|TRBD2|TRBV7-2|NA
CASSPVLSGRGDTQYF
TGTGCCAGCAGCCCCGTTCTTAGCGGGAGGGGAGATACGCAGTATTTT
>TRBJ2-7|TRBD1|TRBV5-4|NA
CASSFLQGAYEQYF
TGTGCCAGCAGCTTCCTACAGGGGGCTTACGAGCAGTACTTC
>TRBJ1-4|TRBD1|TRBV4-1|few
CASSQVEVTGVREKLFF
TGCGCCAGCAGCCAAGTGGAGGTAACAGGGGTCCGGGAAAAACTGTTTTTT
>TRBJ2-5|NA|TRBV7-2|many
CASSPEGSSGTQYF
TGTGCCAGCAGCCCCGAGGGGTCCTCCGGGACCCAGTACTTC
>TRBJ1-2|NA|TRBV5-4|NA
CASSLVGQGHGYTF
TGTGCCAGCAGCTTGGTGGGCCAGGGGCATGGCTACACCTTC
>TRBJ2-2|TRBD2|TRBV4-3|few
CASSQVAGVPTGELFF
TGCGCCAGCAGCCAAGTAGCGGGAGTCCCCACCGGGGAGCTGTTTTTT
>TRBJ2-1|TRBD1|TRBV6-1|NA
CASRGDSRIHEQFF
TGTGCCAGCAGGGGGGACAGTCGCATACATGAGCAGTTCTTC
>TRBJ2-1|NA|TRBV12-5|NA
CASGSPQEYSHNEQFF
TGTGCTAGTGGTTCACCACAGGAATATTCCCACAATGAGCAGTTCTTC
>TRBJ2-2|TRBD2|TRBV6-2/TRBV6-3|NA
CASLAVNTGELFF
TGTGCCAGCCTAGCGGTGAACACCGGGGAGCTGTTTTTT
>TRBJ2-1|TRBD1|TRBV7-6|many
CASSLALATGGYNEQFF
TGTGCCAGCAGCTTAGCGCTCGCGACAGGGGGCTACAATGAGCAGTTCTTC
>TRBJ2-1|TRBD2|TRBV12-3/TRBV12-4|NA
CASSSDWREREQFF
TGTGCCAGCAGCTCTGACTGGCGGGAGAGGGAGCAGTTCTTC
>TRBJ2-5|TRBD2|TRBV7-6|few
CASSLREGRQETQYF
TGTGCCAGCAGCCTCCGGGAGGGGCGCCAAGAGACCCAGTACTTC
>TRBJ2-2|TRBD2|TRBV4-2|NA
CASSQEGRVMNTGELFF
TGTGCCAGCAGCCAAGAGGGGAGGGTTATGAACACCGGGGAGCTGTTTTTT
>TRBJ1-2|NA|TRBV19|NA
CASTETRRLVNGYTF
TGTGCCAGTACAGAGACCAGGCGGTTGGTTAATGGCTACACCTTC
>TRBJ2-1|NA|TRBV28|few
CASSPRSVPF
TGTGCCAGCAGCCCCAGGTCTGTCCCCTTC
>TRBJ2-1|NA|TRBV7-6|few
CASSQPPGGAGDNEQFF
TGTGCCAGCAGCCAACCCCCCGGAGGGGCCGGTGACAATGAGCAGTTCTTC
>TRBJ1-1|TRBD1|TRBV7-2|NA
CASSSPGGTAGGTEAFF
TGTGCCAGCAGCTCCCCAGGGGGGACGGCCGGCGGCACTGAAGCTTTCTTT
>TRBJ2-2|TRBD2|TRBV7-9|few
CASLPPSGATGELFF
TGTGCCAGCCTCCCCCCAAGCGGGGCAACCGGGGAGCTGTTTTTT
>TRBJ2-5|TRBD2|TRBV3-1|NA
CASSQEVGLAGGQETQYF
TGTGCCAGCAGCCAAGAAGTGGGACTAGCGGGAGGTCAAGAGACCCAGTACTTC
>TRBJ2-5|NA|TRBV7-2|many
CASSLVTGTQETQYF
TGTGCCAGCAGCTTAGTTACGGGGACTCAAGAGACCCAGTACTTC
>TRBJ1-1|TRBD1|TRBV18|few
CASSPPTRGPYEAFF
TGTGCCAGCTCACCACCGACCAGGGGGCCTTACGAAGCTTTCTTT
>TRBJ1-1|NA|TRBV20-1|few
CSGGQQNTEAFF
TGCAGTGGAGGACAGCAGAACACTGAAGCTTTCTTT
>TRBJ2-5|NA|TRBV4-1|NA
CASSQENWETQYF
TGCGCCAGCAGCCAAGAAAACTGGGAGACCCAGTACTTC
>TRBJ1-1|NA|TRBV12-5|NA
CASGPPGRVNTEAFF
TGTGCTAGTGGCCCCCCAGGCAGGGTGAACACTGAAGCTTTCTTT
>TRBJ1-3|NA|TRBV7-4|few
CASSPPRTASSGNTIYF
TGTGCCAGCAGCCCACCACGGACAGCAAGCTCTGGAAACACCATATATTTT
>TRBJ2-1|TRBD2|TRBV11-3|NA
CASSLVGTSALDEQFF
TGTGCCAGCAGCTTAGTCGGGACTAGCGCACTGGATGAGCAGTTCTTC
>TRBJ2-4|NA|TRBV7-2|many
CASSLRGSIDIQYF
TGTGCCAGCAGCTTAAGAGGGAGTATCGACATTCAGTACTTC
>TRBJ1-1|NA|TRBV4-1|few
CASEPLSRSGGNTEAFF
TGCGCCAGCGAACCACTTTCTAGGAGCGGGGGGAACACTGAAGCTTTCTTT
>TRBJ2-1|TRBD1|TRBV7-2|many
CASSAPGTGLANEQFF
TGTGCCAGCAGCGCCCCCGGGACAGGGTTAGCCAATGAGCAGTTCTTC
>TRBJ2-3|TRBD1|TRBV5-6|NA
CASKQGVGDTQYF
TGTGCCAGCAAGCAGGGGGTAGGGGACACGCAGTATTTT
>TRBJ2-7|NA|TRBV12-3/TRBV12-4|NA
CASSFQGNSEQYF
TGTGCCAGCAGTTTCCAGGGAAACTCCGAGCAGTACTTC